These 13 T cell receptor beta chains were sequenced from one sample in a study of shared clonotypes between healthy human individuals. Sequencing was performed with immunoSEQ multiplex PCR; in TCRdb, only in-frame clones are kept and a portion is missing. The repertoire holds about 1 million clones, with 60% to 80% as singletons. The sequenced sample was memory CD4+ T cells sorted from blood. Noted subset: CD45RA-negative fraction. The source of these receptors is a man between 18 and 35 years old in good health.

The rearrangement uses TRBV5-1 and TRBJ2-1; D is unresolved. Germline CDR1 and CDR2: SGHRS and YFSETQ. The germline V and J ends were trimmed by 0 bases and 0 bases, with 7 bases remaining between them. CDR3 length: 15 amino acids. CDR3: CASSLETPSYNEQFF. Here the CDR3 DNA reads TGCGCCAGCAGCTTGGAAACCCCCTCCTACAATGAGCAGTTCTTC.

This clone was recorded many times. The rearrangement links TRBV2 to TRBJ2-3, with 8 bases matching TRBD2. Germline CDR1 reads SNHLY; CDR2 reads FYNNEI. CDR3 size: 14 residues. The V segment lost 7 bases and the J segment 1 base; nucleotides outside the gene matches: 4. CDR3 in amino acids: CASNALAGTDTQYF. CDR3 in DNA: TGTGCCAGCAATGCACTAGCGGGCACAGATACGCAGTATTTT.

J is TRBJ2-1 and V is TRBV5-1, with TRBD2 identical over 14 bases. The CDR3 length is 19 residues. Germline loops: CDR1 SGHRS, CDR2 YFSETQ. Losses at the gene ends were 4 bases for V and 2 bases for J; bases not matched to a gene: 11. DNA of the CDR3: TGCGCCAGCAGCCAAGGACTAGCGGGAGGACCCCTCGCCTACAATGAGCAGTTCTTC. Encoded protein: CASSQGLAGGPLAYNEQFF.

This sequence joins TRBV7-8 and TRBJ1-1, with a possible D match to TRBD1 (5 bases). Between the trimmed V and J ends, which lost 5 bases and 7 bases, there was a span of 14 bases. Germline V gene sequence: CDR1 SGHVS, CDR2 FQNEAQ. The CDR3 runs 13 residues. The CDR3 coding sequence is TGTGCCAGCAGCCCCTCTGTGCAGGGTGAAGCTTTCTTT. Translating gives CASSPSVQGEAFF.

The chain carries TRBV6-5 and TRBJ1-1; 8 bases are shared with TRBD1. Per germline, CDR1 MNHEY and CDR2 SVGAGI. There are 12 residues in the CDR3. The V segment lost 2 bases and the J segment 12 bases; nucleotides outside the gene matches: 5. The CDR3 DNA reads as TGTGCCAGCAGTTACCTGCAGGGGGCAACTTTCTTT. Translation: CASSYLQGATFF.

The chain couples TRBV5-1 to TRBJ2-2, with a weak D call TRBD2 (5 bases). V dropped 1 base and J dropped 5 bases, with 9 bases sitting between them. Looked up from germline, CDR1 is SGHRS and CDR2 is YFSETQ. This CDR3 has 14 amino acids. CDR3 nucleotides: TGCGCCAGCAGCTTGTCAGGAGGTACCGGGGAGCTGTTTTTT. Translation: CASSLSGGTGELFF.

Turning to this clone: A far larger clone is one base from this, pointing to a likely read error. The rearrangement links TRBV7-4 to TRBJ1-1; no definite D call. Germline CDR1 reads SGHVT; CDR2 reads SQSDAQ. V lost 5 bases and J 0 bases, leaving 7 bases between the germline ends. The CDR3 extends over 13 amino acids. The DNA for the CDR3 is TGTGCCAGCAGCCCAAATATGAACACTGAAGCTTTCTTT. It encodes CASSPNMNTEAFF.

V is TRBV9 and J is TRBJ2-3, with D tentatively TRBD2 (6 bases). Per the germline V gene, CDR1 is SGDLS and CDR2 is YYNGEE. There are 15 residues in the CDR3. V was pared by 0 bases and J by 5 bases, with 13 bases between. The CDR3 is CASSVAAGQLDTQYF. CDR3 DNA sequence: TGTGCCAGCAGCGTAGCGGCGGGGCAACTAGATACGCAGTATTTT. Combining the CDR3 with reference TRBV9 and TRBJ2-3 gives the whole variable domain DSGVTQTPKHLITATGQRVTLRCSPRSGDLSVYWYQQSLDQGLQFLIQYYNGEERAKGNILERFSAQQFPDLHSELNLSSLELGDSALYFCASSVAAGQLDTQYFGPGTRLTVL.

J is TRBJ1-5 and V is TRBV5-8; TRBD1 matches 11 bases. J lost 4 bases, V lost 4 bases, and 7 bases had no gene match. The CDR3 runs 16 residues. Germline CDR1 reads SGHTS; CDR2 reads YDEGEE. CDR3 region: CASSMKDRGRNQPQHF. CDR3 sequence (DNA): TGTGCCAGCAGCATGAAGGACAGGGGGCGTAATCAGCCCCAGCATTTT.

The sample holds a few counts of this clone. The V call is TRBV7-2, the J call TRBJ2-5; D unresolved. Trimming shortened V by 1 base and J by 5 bases, and 11 bases separated the two germline ends. The CDR3 is 14 amino acids. Germline values: CDR1 SGHTA, CDR2 FQGNSA. CDR3: CASSLGPNGETQYF. CDR3 sequence (DNA): TGTGCCAGCAGCTTAGGGCCAAATGGGGAGACCCAGTACTTC. The complete variable domain, with remaining parts taken from reference TRBV7-2 and TRBJ2-5, reads GAGVSQSPSNKVTEKGKDVELRCDPISGHTALYWYRQSLGQGLEFLIYFQGNSAPDKSGLPSDRFSAERTGGSVSTLTIQRTQQEDSAVYLCASSLGPNGETQYFGPGTRLLVL.

A note on this clone: Other nucleotide sequences from this sample produce the same CDR3. V and J are TRBV19 and TRBJ1-1, with D unclear. CDR1 and CDR2 from the germline V gene are LNHDA and SQIVND (reference sequence). V was trimmed by 2 bases and J by 0 bases, leaving 4 bases between them. The CDR3 consists of 13 residues. Here the CDR3 DNA reads TGTGCCAGTAGTATATCCATGAACACTGAAGCTTTCTTT. Amino acids: CASSISMNTEAFF.

This clone was seen only a few times. The chain recombines TRBV6-1 with TRBJ2-2, with a possible D match to TRBD2 (6 bases). V was shortened by 5 bases and J by 5 bases, with 12 bases between the two germline ends. The CDR3 runs to 14 residues. The germline gives CDR1 MNHNS, CDR2 SASEGT. The CDR3 loop reads CASSTGVGTGELFF. The CDR3 DNA sequence: TGTGCCAGCAGTACGGGAGTTGGTACCGGGGAGCTGTTTTTT.

The chain employs TRBV7-9 and TRBJ1-1; D not resolved. CDR3 length: 12 residues. Germline V lookup: CDR1 SEHNR, CDR2 FQNEAQ (reference sequence). Deletions cut 1 base from V and 6 bases from J, with 6 bases between. The CDR3 spells CASSLVSPEAFF. The CDR3, as DNA: TGTGCCAGCAGCTTAGTTAGCCCTGAAGCTTTCTTT.